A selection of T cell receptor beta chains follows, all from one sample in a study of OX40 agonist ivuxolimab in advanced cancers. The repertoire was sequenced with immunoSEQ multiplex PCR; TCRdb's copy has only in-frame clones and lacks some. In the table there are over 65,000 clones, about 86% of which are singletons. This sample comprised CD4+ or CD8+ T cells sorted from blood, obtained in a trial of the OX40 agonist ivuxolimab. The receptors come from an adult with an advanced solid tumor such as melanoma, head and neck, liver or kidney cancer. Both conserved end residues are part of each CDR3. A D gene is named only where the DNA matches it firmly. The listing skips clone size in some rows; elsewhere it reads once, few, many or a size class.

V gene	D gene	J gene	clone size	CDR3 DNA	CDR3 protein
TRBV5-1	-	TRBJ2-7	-	TGCGCCAGCACCCGCGGAGGGGGCCCCTACGAGCAGTACTTC	CASTRGGGPYEQYF
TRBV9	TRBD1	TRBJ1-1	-	TGTGCCAGCAGCGTAGGTACCGGGACAGGGGGTACTGAAGCTTTCTTT	CASSVGTGTGGTEAFF
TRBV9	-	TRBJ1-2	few	TGTGCCAGCAGCGTAGCTACGGGATCCTATGGCTACACCTTC	CASSVATGSYGYTF
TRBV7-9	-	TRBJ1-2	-	TGTGCCAGCAGCCCTGGCCCGTCTGGCTACACCTTC	CASSPGPSGYTF
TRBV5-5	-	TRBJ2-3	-	TGTGCCAGCAGCTTGCAAACAACAGAAGATACGCAGTATTTT	CASSLQTTEDTQYF
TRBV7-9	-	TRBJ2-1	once	TGTGCCAGCAGCTTGCTCTTAGGGGTCGGCTCCTACAATGAGCAGTTCTTC	CASSLLLGVGSYNEQFF
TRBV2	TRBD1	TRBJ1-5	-	TGTGCCAGCAGGCAAACAGGGGGTGAACAGCCCCAGCATTTT	CASRQTGGEQPQHF
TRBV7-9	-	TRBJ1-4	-	TGTGCCAGCAGCTTAGGGGCTCAATGGGGAGAAAAACTGTTTTTT	CASSLGAQWGEKLFF
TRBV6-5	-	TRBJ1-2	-	TGTGCCAGCAGTCCGAAGCGGCAGGGCTATGGCTACACCTTC	CASSPKRQGYGYTF
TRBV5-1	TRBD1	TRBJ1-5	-	TGCGCCAGCAGCTTGGGGGACAGTTCAAATCAGCCCCAGCATTTT	CASSLGDSSNQPQHF
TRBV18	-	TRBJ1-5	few	TGTGCCAGCTCACGTGACCAAAATCAGCCCCAGCATTTT	CASSRDQNQPQHF
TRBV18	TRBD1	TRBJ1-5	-	TGTGCCAGCTCACCCGGGACAGGCGGTAATCAGCCCCAGCATTTT	CASSPGTGGNQPQHF
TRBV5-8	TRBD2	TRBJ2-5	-	TGTGCCAGCAGCAGGAGCGGGAAGGAGACCCAGTACTTC	CASSRSGKETQYF
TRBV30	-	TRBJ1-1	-	TGTGCCTGCCTGAGGGGGGGCAACACTGAAGCTTTCTTT	CACLRGGNTEAFF
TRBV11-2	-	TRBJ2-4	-	TGTGCCAGCAGCTTCCGCAGCCCCTGGGTTCACAAAAACATTCAGTACTTC	CASSFRSPWVHKNIQYF
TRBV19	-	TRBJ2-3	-	TGTGCCAGTAGTATAGCCGGGGTACTTTTAACAGATACGCAGTATTTT	CASSIAGVLLTDTQYF
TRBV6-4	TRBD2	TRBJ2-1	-	TGTGCCAGCAGTGACTCTTTCCAGCGGGGGGGTCCCAATGAGCAGTTCTTC	CASSDSFQRGGPNEQFF
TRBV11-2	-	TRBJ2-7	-	TGTGCCAGCAGCTCAGGAGAAGTGGGTGAGCAGTACTTC	CASSSGEVGEQYF
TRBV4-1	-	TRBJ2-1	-	TGCGCCAGCAGCCAACCTCAGGGGTCCTACAATGAGCAGTTCTTC	CASSQPQGSYNEQFF
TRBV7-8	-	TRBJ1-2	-	TGTGCCAGCAGCTTGGGCAGTTCCTTAGATGGCTATACCTTC	CASSLGSSLDGYTF
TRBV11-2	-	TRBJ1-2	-	TGTGCCAGCAGCTTAGGGGCGAGGGGCTACACCTTC	CASSLGARGYTF
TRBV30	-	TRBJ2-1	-	TGTGCCTGGACCTCATCGTTGGGGTCCTACAATGAGCAGTTCTTC	CAWTSSLGSYNEQFF
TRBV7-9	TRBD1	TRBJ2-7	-	TGTGCCAGCCTACCCCACAGGGGGCCGTACGAGCAGTACTTC	CASLPHRGPYEQYF
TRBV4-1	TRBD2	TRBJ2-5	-	TGCGCCAGCAGCAGCGGGGCGACGAGCCGAGAGACCCAGTACTTC	CASSSGATSRETQYF
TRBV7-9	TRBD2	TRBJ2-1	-	TGTGCCAGCAGCGCTCGGGGCGGGAGGGATGAGCAGTTCTTC	CASSARGGRDEQFF
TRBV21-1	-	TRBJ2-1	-	TGTGCCAGCAGCATGGGACCCTACGGGTACAATGAGCAGTTCTTC	CASSMGPYGYNEQFF
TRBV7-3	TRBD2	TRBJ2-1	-	TGTGCCAGCAGTTCCGGACTAGGGTTCAACAATGAGCAGTTCTTC	CASSSGLGFNNEQFF
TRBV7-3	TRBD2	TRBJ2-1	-	TGTGCCAGCAGCATCCTAGCGGGAGGGCCGCATGAGCAGTTCTTC	CASSILAGGPHEQFF
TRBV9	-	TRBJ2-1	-	TGTGCCAGCAGCCCTAGAGAGAATGAGCAGTTCTTC	CASSPRENEQFF
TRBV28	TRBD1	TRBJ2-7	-	TGTGCCAGCATTTCTACCCGAGGTGGGACAGGGGGGTTCGAGCAGTACTTC	CASISTRGGTGGFEQYF
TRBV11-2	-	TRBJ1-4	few	TGTGCCAGCAGCTTGTCGGGGAAAAAACTGTTTTTT	CASSLSGKKLFF
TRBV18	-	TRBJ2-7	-	TGTGCCAGCTCACCCTTTTCCGGGACAATCTACGAGCAGTACTTC	CASSPFSGTIYEQYF
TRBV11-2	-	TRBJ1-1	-	TGTGCCAGCAGCTCCTTTTTAGGGGAGGGAGCTTTCTTT	CASSSFLGEGAFF
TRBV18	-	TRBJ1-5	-	TGTGCCAGCTCACCCCTGGACAGCAATCAGCCCCAGCATTTT	CASSPLDSNQPQHF
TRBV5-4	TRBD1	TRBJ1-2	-	TGTGCCAGCAGCCCGGAGGTCGGGGACAGGGCGAACGGCTACACCTTC	CASSPEVGDRANGYTF
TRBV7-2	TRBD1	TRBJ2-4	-	TGTGCCAGCAGCAGAGGACAGGGTTCAAACATTCAGTACTTC	CASSRGQGSNIQYF
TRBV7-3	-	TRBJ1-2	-	TGTGCCAGCAGCTTATATGGCGGACTTCAGGGGAACTATGGCTACACCTTC	CASSLYGGLQGNYGYTF
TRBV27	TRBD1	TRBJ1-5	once	TGTGCCAGCAGAACCTTCGGACAGGGGGCAAACCAGCCCCAGCATTTT	CASRTFGQGANQPQHF
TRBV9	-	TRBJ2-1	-	TGTGCCAGCAGCGTACTTGTAAATGAGCAGTTCTTC	CASSVLVNEQFF
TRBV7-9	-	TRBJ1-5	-	TGTGCCAGCAGCTTAGGAGCAGGTGGGACCAATCAGCCCCAGCATTTT	CASSLGAGGTNQPQHF
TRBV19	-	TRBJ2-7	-	TGTGCCAGTAGTATAGCGAGGGAGGGGGCCGAGCAGTACTTC	CASSIAREGAEQYF
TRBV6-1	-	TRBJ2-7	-	TGTGCCAGCGGGAGGGAGGGGGCCTCCTACGAGCAGTACTTC	CASGREGASYEQYF
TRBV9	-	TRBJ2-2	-	TGTGCCAGCAGCGTGGGGGGGGCCTCGCCCGGGGAGCTGTTTTTT	CASSVGGASPGELFF
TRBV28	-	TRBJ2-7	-	TGTGCCAGTAGGGGGGTAGCAGCCGAGCAGTACTTC	CASRGVAAEQYF
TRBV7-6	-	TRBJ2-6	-	TGTGCCAGCAGCTTAGTGGGTGGCGCCGGGGCCAACGTCCTGACTTTC	CASSLVGGAGANVLTF
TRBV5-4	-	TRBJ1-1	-	TGTGCCAGCAGCTTGGTCCAGCGGAACACTGAAGCTTTCTTT	CASSLVQRNTEAFF
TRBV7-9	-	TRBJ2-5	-	TGTGCCAGCAGCTTATTTGCGGGGGAGACCCAGTACTTC	CASSLFAGETQYF
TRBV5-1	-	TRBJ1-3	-	TGCGCCAGCAGCTTGGTGGCAGATGGAAACACCATATATTTT	CASSLVADGNTIYF
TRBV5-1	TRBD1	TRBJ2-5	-	TGCGCCAGCAGCTTGTTAGTTCCAGGGGGTAGGACCCAGTACTTC	CASSLLVPGGRTQYF
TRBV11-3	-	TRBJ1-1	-	TGTGCCAGCAGCACCGGACAGCAGGGCACTGAAGCTTTCTTT	CASSTGQQGTEAFF
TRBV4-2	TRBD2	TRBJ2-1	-	TGTGCCAGCAGCCAAGATAGTGGAGCGACTAGCGGGTCCAATGAGCAGTTCTTC	CASSQDSGATSGSNEQFF
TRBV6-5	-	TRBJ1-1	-	TGTGCCACCCGGGTGGGGACTGAAGCTTTCTTT	CATRVGTEAFF
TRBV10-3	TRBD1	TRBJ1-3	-	TGTGCCATCAGTGGGGATTTCGGGACAGGGAAGGCCTCTGGAAACACCATATATTTT	CAISGDFGTGKASGNTIYF